This T cell receptor (beta chain) derives from a study of T-cell memory formation after mild COVID-19. Study at large: The TCR clusters were mostly specific to one donor. Regarding the study as a whole: Pre-infection memory showed some responding clones, and this suggested that cross-reactive memory joined.

On this clonotype: Its antigen is not known.

Trimming cost V 5 bases and J 8 bases, with 12 bases left between them. The CDR3 sequence is 12 residues long. Germline lookup yields CDR1 SEHNR and CDR2 FQNEAQ (reference sequence). From 5'RACE with constant-segment primers came TCR alpha and TCR beta cDNA libraries that carried sample barcodes and UMIs. One entry per CDR3 protein results from TCRdb running MiXCR on the 5' RACE reads. The sample includes about 400,000 distinct CDR3 sequences, about 16% of them seen just once. The TCR comes from a man in his late teens or twenties who had mild COVID-19 (a few samples of this study predate the infection). Cell type and time point are not known. The sequenced material came from PBMCs or a T cell subset sorted from them (not recorded which). The chain recombines TRBV7-9 with TRBJ1-1, with unresolved D. CDR3 in amino acids: CASSPLAEEAFF. Here the CDR3 DNA reads TGTGCCAGCAGCCCCCTCGCTGAGGAAGCTTTCTTT.